The 5 T cell receptor beta chains given below trace back to one sample, sequenced in a study of T cells generated in artificial thymic organoids. TCRalpha and TCRbeta libraries were amplified separately by semi-nested PCR with TRAC or TRBC reverse primers. TCRdb processed the 5' RACE reads anew with MiXCR; each CDR3 protein has one entry. The data contain around 2,500 distinct CDR3 sequences, around 10% of them singletons. Sequencing was done on a sample of naive CD8+ T cells from the thymus. This sample's subset: CD3+TCRalphabeta+CD8SP T cells; for blood, CD45RO-CCR7+ naive CD8+ T cells. These receptors all stem from a human donor who gave cord blood stem cells for thymic organoid culture, a cardiac surgery patient who gave postnatal thymus, or a blood donor (not recorded which).

This clonotype qualifies as medium-sized. V and J are TRBV12-3 or TRBV12-4 and TRBJ1-2, with 8 bases fitting TRBD1. This CDR3 region has 14 residues. The J segment lost 4 bases and the V segment lost 5 bases, leaving 6 bases of the junction unmatched. The CDR3, as DNA: TGTGCCAGCAGTCCGGACAGGGAGGCCTATGGCTACACCTTC. It is translated as CASSPDREAYGYTF.

This clonotype has just a few counts. The chain employs TRBV12-3 or TRBV12-4 and TRBJ1-1, with 9 bases identical to TRBD1. The CDR3 extends over 14 amino acids. J gave up 3 bases and V 3 bases, and 2 bases lay outside the gene matches. The CDR3 DNA reads as TGTGCCAGCAGTTTCGGACAGGGGCACACTGAAGCTTTCTTT. It translates to CASSFGQGHTEAFF.

With regard to this clonotype: The junction departs from the called germline gene at one end, perhaps through a read error. The chain recombines TRBV6-8 with TRBJ1-2; 10 positions agree with TRBD1. CDR1 MNHGY and CDR2 SAAAGT come from the germline V gene. The CDR3 consists of 15 residues. As DNA, the CDR3 is TGTGCCAGCAGTGGGGACAGGGGAGTCGGGTATGGCCACACCTTC. It is translated as CASSGDRGVGYGHTF.

In its sample, this clonotype is medium-sized (0.01 to 0.1%). The chain combines TRBV2 with TRBJ1-1; D is uncertain. V was shortened by 4 bases and J by 5 bases, with 5 bases between the two germline ends. The germline V gene encodes CDR1 SNHLY and CDR2 FYNNEI. The CDR3 contains 11 residues. For the CDR3, the DNA is TGTGCCAGCAGTGGTCGGACTGAAGCTTTCTTT. This sequence encodes CASSGRTEAFF.

Sample share makes this clonotype medium-sized. The chain carries TRBV12-3 or TRBV12-4 and TRBJ2-5; D is uncertain. There are 14 residues in the CDR3. V was pared by 5 bases and J by 5 bases, with 15 bases between. CDR3 region: CASSTRPMGETQYF. The CDR3 nucleotides are TGTGCCAGCAGTACCCGACCCATGGGGGAGACCCAGTACTTC.